This T cell receptor (beta chain) originates from a study of blood T cell repertoires in COVID-19. Background on the study: Samples representing acute and convalescent COVID-19 were sourced from the United States, Italy and Spain. The analysed material was cDNA or gDNA that came from T cells, B-cell-depleted T cells, or PBMCs.

Germline V gene sequence: CDR1 SGHDN, CDR2 FVKESK. Between the trimmed V and J ends, which lost 4 bases and 3 bases, there was a span of 13 bases. The CDR3 loop spans 14 amino acids. Per the original data handling: It was from reference gene primer amplification that nucleated cell counts were estimated. Measured with immunoSEQ multiplex PCR; TCRdb has only the in-frame clones, and not every one. V and J calls and clone size are those listed in that table; D and trimming were worked out from the DNA. Of fewer than 350,000 clones detected, around 81% appear once; the ten largest clones hold about 2.9%.

The J gene is TRBJ2-7, the V gene TRBV14; D is ambiguous. What was sequenced was peripheral blood. This sequence was found in a woman in her sixties with active or convalescent COVID-19. As DNA, the CDR3 is TGTGCCAGCAGCCCGCGCCTAAAGAACTACGAGCAGTACTTC. It codes for CASSPRLKNYEQYF. Full variable domain (remainder filled in from reference TRBV14 and TRBJ2-7): EAGVTQFPSHSVIEKGQTVTLRCDPISGHDNLYWYRRVMGKEIKFLLHFVKESKQDESGMPNNRFLAERTGGTYSTLKVQPAELEDSGVYFCASSPRLKNYEQYFGPGTRLTVT.